This T cell receptor beta chain was retrieved from a study of blood T cells in healthy people across ages. Germline V lookup: CDR1 DFQATT, CDR2 SNEGSKA (reference sequence). This CDR3 is built from 14 residues. The authors isolated at least 6.5 million PBMCs per sample. Per individual sample, total RNA of at least 6 micrograms was extracted. Study conclusions and caveats: Donors of long life had a larger count of naive CD4+ cells and greater diversity than aged donors. Across the age range, TCR beta diversity per million T cells fell in a roughly linear way.

Concerning this clonotype itself: Its antigen is unidentified. A much larger clonotype is one base distant, so this may be a read error.

Sample-barcoded 5' priming and a J-beta primer mix drove a second PCR of 7 to 11 cycles. A single record per CDR3 protein comes from TCRdb applying MiXCR to the 5' RACE reads. Of around 1.7 million distinct CDR3 sequences detected, 28% appear once; the ten largest clones hold roughly 8.2%. The chain has TRBV20-1 and TRBJ2-1; D might be TRBD2 (6 bases). This TCR was sampled from a young woman in good health. Specimen: blood. In DNA form, the CDR3 reads TGCAGTACCTCCGGGACTTCGGGTATCGATGAGCAGGTCTTC. Translating it yields CSTSGTSGIDEQVF.